These 24 T cell receptor beta chains share one sample of origin, sequenced in a study of cytomegalovirus exposure and HLA in healthy donors. PCR amplification relied on 60 Vbeta primers (plus 13 Jbeta primers). Only in-frame clones appear in the TCRdb table, and some are missing; sequencing was by immunoSEQ multiplex PCR. Of roughly 180,000 clones detected, 84% appear once; the ten largest clones hold about 0.26%. The material sequenced was PBMCs. All receptors come from a boy between 10 and 17 years old in good health and CMV-seronegative.

V is TRBV5-6 and J is TRBJ2-2; 13 bases agree with TRBD2. The CDR3 loop spans 17 amino acids. With V trimmed by 3 bases and J by 5 bases, 7 bases remained unmatched. CDR1 and CDR2 from the germline V gene are SGHDT and YYEEEE. The CDR3 DNA follows: TGTGCCAGCAGCTCTCGGACTAGCGGGAGCTGGACCGGGGAGCTGTTTTTT. Its translation: CASSSRTSGSWTGELFF.

The CDR3 DNA reads TGTGCCCTAGGGGCTACCGGGGAGCTGTTTTTT. Translation gives CALGATGELFF. The chain carries TRBV30 and TRBJ2-2; possible D gene TRBD1, 5 bases. V gave up 8 bases and J gave up 5 bases, with 9 bases separating them. The CDR3 is 11 residues long. The germline V gene has CDR1 GTSNPN and CDR2 SVGIG (reference sequence). Full variable domain (outside the CDR3, taken from reference TRBV30 and TRBJ2-2): SQTIHQWPATLVQPVGSPLSLECTVEGTSNPNLYWYRQAAGRGLQLLFYSVGIGQISSEVPQNLSASRPQDRQFILSSKKLLLSDSGFYLCALGATGELFFGEGSRLTVL.

For the CDR3, the DNA is TGTGCCAGCAGCTTACGGACTAGCGGGAGGAAAAATGAGCAGTTCTTC. Translating it yields CASSLRTSGRKNEQFF. The chain uses TRBV11-2 and TRBJ2-1; 14 bases align to TRBD2. The CDR3 sequence is 16 residues long. CDR1 and CDR2 from the germline V gene are SGHAT and FQNNGV. V lost 2 bases to trimming and J lost 7 bases; unmatched junction nucleotides: 4. Full variable domain (outside the CDR3, taken from reference TRBV11-2 and TRBJ2-1): EAGVAQSPRYKIIEKRQSVAFWCNPISGHATLYWYQQILGQGPKLLIQFQNNGVVDDSQLPKDRFSAERLKGVDSTLKIQPAKLEDSAVYLCASSLRTSGRKNEQFFGPGTRLTVL.

This chain uses TRBV25-1 with TRBJ2-7, with a tentative D call TRBD1 (5 bases). Germline assignment: CDR1 MGHDK and CDR2 SYGVNS. The CDR3 is made up of 12 amino acids. Trimming took 7 bases from V and 2 from J, leaving 9 bases between them. In nucleotides, the CDR3 is TGTGCCAGCACTGCAGGGCCCTACGAGCAGTACTTC. Residues: CASTAGPYEQYF.

The rearrangement joins TRBV2 to TRBJ1-6; D unclear. V was shortened by 10 bases and J by 7 bases, with 14 bases between the two germline ends. Germline CDR1 is SNHLY and CDR2 is FYNNEI. The CDR3 totals 13 residues. The CDR3 region is CATLSGRNSPLHF. For the CDR3, the DNA is TGTGCCACCTTGTCGGGGAGGAATTCACCCCTCCACTTT.

This clone was found a few times. The chain recombines TRBV6-1 with TRBJ2-7, with TRBD2 matching 13 bases. This CDR3 contains 15 residues. Trimming cost V 2 bases and J 2 bases; bases outside gene matches: 0. Germline lookup yields CDR1 MNHNS and CDR2 SASEGT. Here the CDR3 reads CASSETSGGAYEQYF. DNA of the CDR3: TGTGCCAGCAGTGAAACTAGCGGGGGGGCCTACGAGCAGTACTTC.

V gene TRBV11-3 combines with J gene TRBJ2-6, with 10 nucleotides matching TRBD2. The CDR3 has 19 amino acids. J lost 4 bases, V lost 1 base, and 10 bases had no gene match. The germline gives CDR1 SGHNT, CDR2 YENEEA. The CDR3 sequence: CASSLVPAGGPGGANVLTF. CDR3 coding DNA: TGTGCCAGCAGCTTAGTACCAGCGGGAGGGCCGGGAGGGGCCAACGTCCTGACTTTC.

CDR3 sequence: CASSLRLQGSDTQYF. DNA of the CDR3: TGCGCCAGCAGCTTGCGCTTACAGGGGTCGGATACGCAGTATTTT. The rearrangement links TRBV5-1 to TRBJ2-3; TRBD1 agrees at 7 bases. The junction had 8 bases not matched to a gene; V was cut back by 1 base and J by 6 bases. Looked up from germline, CDR1 is SGHRS and CDR2 is YFSETQ. The CDR3 totals 15 residues.

This clone was observed a single time. This sequence joins TRBV2 and TRBJ1-5, with TRBD1 identical over 7 bases. V lost 7 bases, J lost 2 bases, and 5 bases stayed unmatched. This CDR3 comprises 14 residues. The V gene's germline CDR1 is SNHLY and CDR2 FYNNEI. CDR3 in amino acids: CASTRDRGNQPQHF. The CDR3 DNA is TGTGCCAGCACGAGGGACAGAGGCAATCAGCCCCAGCATTTT. Supplemented by reference TRBV2 and TRBJ1-5, the full variable domain reads EPEVTQTPSHQVTQMGQEVILRCVPISNHLYFYWYRQILGQKVEFLVSFYNNEISEKSEIFDDQFSVERPDGSNFTLKIRSTKLEDSAMYFCASTRDRGNQPQHFGDGTRLSIL.

This chain links TRBV28 with TRBJ1-2; tentatively, D is TRBD1 (5 bases). V lost 2 bases and J 0 bases, leaving 7 bases between the germline ends. The germline gives CDR1 MDHEN, CDR2 SYDVKM. The CDR3 runs 14 residues. The CDR3: CASSLGGANYGYTF. The CDR3 DNA reads TGTGCCAGCAGTTTAGGAGGGGCTAACTATGGCTACACCTTC.

V and J are TRBV28 and TRBJ2-2; 9 bases agree with TRBD2. The CDR3 sequence is 15 residues long. V shed 3 bases and J 5 bases; nucleotides not matched to a gene: 4. Germline V CDR1 and CDR2: MDHEN, SYDVKM. In DNA, the CDR3 is TGTGCCAGCAGTTTTAGCGGGAGACAAACCGGGGAGCTGTTTTTT. This translates into CASSFSGRQTGELFF.

On this clone: Other DNA sequences of this sample code for an identical CDR3. CDR3 amino acids: CASSLQGYEQYF. CDR3 nucleotide sequence: TGCGCCAGCAGCTTACAGGGCTACGAGCAGTACTTC. The J gene is TRBJ2-7, the V gene TRBV5-1; TRBD1 is a possible D gene (6 bases). V lost 2 bases and J 3 bases, leaving 6 bases between the germline ends. Per germline, CDR1 SGHRS and CDR2 YFSETQ. There are 12 residues in the CDR3.

The chain combines TRBV19 with TRBJ1-3; D not resolved. Trimming removed 6 bases at V and 0 bases at J, with 9 bases between. This CDR3 is built from 14 residues. CDR1 is LNHDA and CDR2 is SQIVND in the germline V gene (reference sequence). In DNA, the CDR3 is TGTGCCAGTAGCACAGAATTCTCTGGAAACACCATATATTTT. This codes for CASSTEFSGNTIYF.

The CDR3 sequence: CASRYPGLPYEQYF. The CDR3 coding sequence is TGTGCCAGCAGGTATCCGGGACTACCATACGAGCAGTACTTC. The chain links TRBV7-2 to TRBJ2-7, with 7 bases that match TRBD2. Germline CDR1 SGHTA, CDR2 FQGNSA. The CDR3 length is 14 residues. V was pared by 6 bases and J by 4 bases, with 9 bases of the junction left unmatched. Based on the CDR3 plus reference TRBV7-2 and TRBJ2-7, the full variable domain is GAGVSQSPSNKVTEKGKDVELRCDPISGHTALYWYRQSLGQGLEFLIYFQGNSAPDKSGLPSDRFSAERTGGSVSTLTIQRTQQEDSAVYLCASRYPGLPYEQYFGPGTRLTVT.

The rearrangement links TRBV6-6 to TRBJ2-4; D is possibly TRBD1 (5 bases). The germline gives CDR1 MNHNY, CDR2 SVGAGI (reference sequence). The CDR3 loop spans 16 amino acids. V lost 2 bases, J lost 0 bases, and 11 bases lay in between. The CDR3: CASSYDQGIAKNIQYF. CDR3 DNA sequence: TGTGCCAGCAGTTACGATCAGGGAATAGCCAAAAACATTCAGTACTTC.

The chain joins TRBV5-6 to TRBJ2-5, with D possibly TRBD2 on 6 matching bases. Germline assignment: CDR1 SGHDT and CDR2 YYEEEE. The V end was cut by 2 bases, the J end by 2 bases, with 10 bases between. This CDR3 has 14 amino acids. CDR3 residues: CASSFGSGQETQYF. The DNA for the CDR3 is TGTGCCAGCAGCTTCGGGAGCGGGCAAGAGACCCAGTACTTC.

This clone was detected once. The V gene is TRBV25-1, the J gene TRBJ1-2; D may be TRBD1 (5 bases). Trimming removed 3 bases at V and 7 bases at J, with 9 bases between. This CDR3 has 12 amino acids. CDR1 MGHDK and CDR2 SYGVNS come from the germline V gene. CDR3 protein: CASSDSGGGYTF. The CDR3 DNA is TGTGCCAGCAGTGATTCGGGGGGTGGCTACACCTTC.

This chain links TRBV29-1 with TRBJ1-1; 9 positions match TRBD1. The germline V gene has CDR1 SQVTM and CDR2 ANQGSEA. This CDR3 has 14 residues. J gave up 1 base and V 6 bases, and 6 bases lay outside the gene matches. CDR3: CSVPGTGWNTEAFF. CDR3 sequence (DNA): TGCAGCGTCCCAGGGACAGGGTGGAACACTGAAGCTTTCTTT.

The DNA of the CDR3 is TGTGCCAGCAGCGCGGTGGACAGTTCGGGCTACACCTTC. Translated: CASSAVDSSGYTF. V and J are TRBV9 and TRBJ1-2, with D tentatively TRBD1 (6 bases). V gave up 3 bases and J gave up 8 bases, with 14 bases separating them. Germline CDR1 and CDR2: SGDLS and YYNGEE. This CDR3 comprises 13 residues. The whole variable domain, remainder taken from reference TRBV9 and TRBJ1-2, is DSGVTQTPKHLITATGQRVTLRCSPRSGDLSVYWYQQSLDQGLQFLIQYYNGEERAKGNILERFSAQQFPDLHSELNLSSLELGDSALYFCASSAVDSSGYTFGSGTRLTVV.

The V call is TRBV28, the J call TRBJ2-1, with 13 nucleotides matching TRBD2. Germline assignment: CDR1 MDHEN and CDR2 SYDVKM. The CDR3 spans 18 residues. Germline trimming cut 2 bases from V and 6 bases from J; bases unmatched to any gene: 10. CDR3 protein: CASSLDLLAGGPGNEQFF. Here the CDR3 DNA reads TGTGCCAGCAGTTTAGACCTACTAGCGGGAGGGCCGGGCAATGAGCAGTTCTTC. The full variable domain, with the rest looked up from reference TRBV28 and TRBJ2-1, is DVKVTQSSRYLVKRTGEKVFLECVQDMDHENMFWYRQDPGLGLRLIYFSYDVKMKEKGDIPEGYSVSREKKERFSLILESASTNQTSMYLCASSLDLLAGGPGNEQFFGPGTRLTVL.

This sequence joins TRBV28 and TRBJ2-3, with a tentative D call TRBD2 (7 bases). The CDR3 has 16 residues. V lost 7 bases to trimming and J lost 1 base, with 18 bases between them. Germline V gene sequence: CDR1 MDHEN, CDR2 SYDVKM. CDR3 sequence: CASIRWGAGGTDTQYF. DNA for the CDR3: TGTGCCAGCATTCGATGGGGGGCGGGAGGCACAGATACGCAGTATTTT.

The genes are TRBV5-6 and TRBJ1-1; D gene unclear. This CDR3 region has 13 residues. In germline, CDR1 is SGHDT, CDR2 YYEEEE. V lost 0 bases, J lost 9 bases, and 12 bases lay in between. The CDR3 coding sequence is TGTGCCAGCAGCTTGGAAATGGGAGTGAAAGCTTTCTTT. Translation gives CASSLEMGVKAFF.

The chain couples TRBV5-3 to TRBJ1-4; D might be TRBD1 (6 bases). TRBV5-3 is recorded as an ORF, its role being uncertain. Trimming shortened V by 6 bases and J by 4 bases, and 16 bases separated the two germline ends. The CDR3 has 15 residues. CDR3 region: CARTSPEGHNEKLFF. CDR3 nucleotide sequence: TGTGCCAGAACTTCCCCCGAGGGACATAATGAAAAACTGTTTTTT.

This chain links TRBV9 with TRBJ2-7; D might be TRBD2 (5 bases). V gave up 0 bases and J gave up 1 base, with 8 bases separating them. The CDR3 length is 14 residues. CDR1 and CDR2 from the germline V gene are SGDLS and YYNGEE. The CDR3 loop reads CASSVDERSYEQYF. CDR3 nucleotide sequence: TGTGCCAGCAGCGTAGACGAGCGGTCCTACGAGCAGTACTTC.